This T cell receptor beta chain was profiled in a study of blood T cells in healthy people across ages. Each donor had about 9.6 milliliters of peripheral blood drawn. Sample-barcoded 5' priming and a J-beta primer mix drove a second PCR of 7 to 11 cycles. Tags on each cDNA molecule came from a template-switch adaptor with 12 random nucleotides. MiXCR, applied by TCRdb to the 5' RACE reads, yields one record per CDR3 protein. The table lists hundreds of thousands of distinct CDR3 sequences, 24% of them singletons, with 7.5% to 9% in the top ten. The CDR3 runs 13 residues. Germline V gene lookup returns CDR1 LGHNA and CDR2 YSLEER. The V gene end was trimmed by 2 bases and the J gene end by 7 bases; junction bases not matched to a gene: 2. This clonotype was counted a few times. The same data also contributed to another study, on T cells of mothers and their children. From that study: cDNA was made from all extracted RNA, roughly 1.4 ug per 15 ul. Each child contributed 2.5 million to 3.5 million TCR beta CDR3 reads, while each mother contributed over 9 million.

This sequence originates from a boy aged 5-17 years in good health. The V and J genes are TRBV4-3 and TRBJ2-3, with 8 bases lining up with TRBD1. Specimen: blood. The CDR3 nucleotides read TGCGCCAGCAGCCAAAGGACAGGGAATACGCAGTATTTT. Amino acid sequence: CASSQRTGNTQYF.